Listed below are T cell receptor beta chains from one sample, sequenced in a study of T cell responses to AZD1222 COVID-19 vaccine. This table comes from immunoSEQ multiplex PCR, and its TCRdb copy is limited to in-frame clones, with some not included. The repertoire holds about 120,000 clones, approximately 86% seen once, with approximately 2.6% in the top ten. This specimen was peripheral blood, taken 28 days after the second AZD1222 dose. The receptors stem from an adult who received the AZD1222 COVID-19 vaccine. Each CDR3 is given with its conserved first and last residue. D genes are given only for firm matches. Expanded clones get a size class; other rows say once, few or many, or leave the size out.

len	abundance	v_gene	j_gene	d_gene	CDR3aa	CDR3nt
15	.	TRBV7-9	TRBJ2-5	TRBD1	CASSLSGSRGETQYF	TGTGCCAGCAGCTTATCTGGCAGCAGGGGGGAGACCCAGTACTTC
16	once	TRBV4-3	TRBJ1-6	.	CASSQDPAGRNSPLHF	TGCGCCAGCAGCCAAGATCCGGCAGGGAGAAATTCACCCCTCCACTTT
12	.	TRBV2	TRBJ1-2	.	CASSEWGYGYTF	TGTGCCAGCAGTGAATGGGGTTATGGCTACACCTTC
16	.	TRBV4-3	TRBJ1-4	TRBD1	CASSQGVRPRGEKLFF	TGCGCCAGCAGCCAAGGAGTCCGGCCCAGGGGGGAAAAACTGTTTTTT
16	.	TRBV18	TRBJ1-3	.	CASSPPEGISGNTIYF	TGTGCCAGCTCACCACCGGAGGGGATCTCTGGAAACACCATATATTTT
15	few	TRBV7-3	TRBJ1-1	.	CASSLQAVMNTEAFF	TGTGCCAGCAGCTTACAGGCGGTAATGAACACTGAAGCTTTCTTT
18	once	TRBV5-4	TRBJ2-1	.	CASSLDALGAQLYNEQFF	TGTGCCAGCAGCTTGGACGCCTTGGGAGCCCAGCTCTACAATGAGCAGTTCTTC
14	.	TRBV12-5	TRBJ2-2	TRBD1	CASGATGPEGELFF	TGTGCTAGTGGTGCGACAGGGCCAGAAGGGGAGCTGTTTTTT
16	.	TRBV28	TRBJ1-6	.	CASSLPGGLYNSPLHF	TGTGCCAGCAGCCTTCCGGGGGGGCTCTATAATTCACCCCTCCACTTT
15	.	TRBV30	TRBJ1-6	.	CACREGAANSSPLHF	TGTGCCTGTCGGGAGGGTGCGGCCAACAGTTCACCCCTCCACTTT
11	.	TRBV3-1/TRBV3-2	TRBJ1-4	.	CASSQDEKLFF	TGTGCCAGCAGCCAAGATGAAAAACTGTTTTTT
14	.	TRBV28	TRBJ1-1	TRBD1	CASSRQGANTEAFF	TGTGCCAGCAGTAGACAGGGGGCGAACACTGAAGCTTTCTTT
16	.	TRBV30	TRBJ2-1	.	CAWSRRGLSSYNEQFF	TGTGCCTGGAGCCGTCGGGGGTTGAGCTCCTACAATGAGCAGTTCTTC
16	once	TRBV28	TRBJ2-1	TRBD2	CASSSASGGEYNEQFF	TGTGCCAGCAGTAGCGCTAGCGGGGGGGAGTACAATGAGCAGTTCTTC
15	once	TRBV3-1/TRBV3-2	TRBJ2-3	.	CASSLATPGTDTQYF	TGTGCCAGCAGCCTCGCAACCCCGGGCACAGATACGCAGTATTTT
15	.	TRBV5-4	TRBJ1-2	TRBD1	CASSLAGTGAYGYTF	TGTGCCAGCAGCTTGGCCGGGACAGGGGCCTATGGCTACACCTTC
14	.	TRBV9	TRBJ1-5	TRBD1	CASSETGGVQPQHF	TGTGCCAGCAGCGAAACAGGGGGCGTTCAGCCCCAGCATTTT
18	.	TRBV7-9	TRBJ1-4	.	CASSLAKRQVTTNEKLFF	TGTGCCAGCAGCTTAGCAAAGAGACAGGTGACAACTAATGAAAAACTGTTTTTT
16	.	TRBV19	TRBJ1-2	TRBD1	CASTGGQGTLTYGYTF	TGTGCCAGCACCGGGGGACAGGGCACACTTACCTATGGCTACACCTTC
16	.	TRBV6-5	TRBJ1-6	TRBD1	CASSYDGTGGRAPLHF	TGTGCCAGCAGTTACGATGGGACAGGGGGCCGGGCACCCCTCCACTTT
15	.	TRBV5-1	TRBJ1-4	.	CASMNGDGVNEKLFF	TGCGCCAGCATGAATGGGGACGGAGTTAATGAAAAACTGTTTTTT
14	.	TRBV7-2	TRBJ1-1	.	CASSRLSRVQGAFF	TGTGCCAGCAGCCGTCTGTCGAGGGTCCAAGGAGCTTTCTTT
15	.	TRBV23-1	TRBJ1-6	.	CASICWPTGNSPLHF	TGCGCCAGCATATGTTGGCCGACAGGTAATTCACCCCTCCACTTT